One TCR beta chain is described in this entry. What it binds is unknown. This sample is drawn from a study of T-cell memory formation after mild COVID-19. Study-wide background: Each donor largely had its own TCR clusters.

From germline, CDR1 is KGHSH and CDR2 LQKENI. The CDR3 has 15 residues. Trimming at V came to 0 bases and at J to 2 bases, leaving 3 bases not matched to a gene. A 5'RACE reaction primed in the constant segment made cDNA libraries of TCR alpha and TCR beta, and these carried sample barcodes and UMIs. TCRdb itself ran the 5' RACE reads through MiXCR, one entry per CDR3 protein. The repertoire holds under 300,000 distinct CDR3 sequences, with over 15% as singletons. Study-level points and caveats: The study found contracting CD4+ clones mainly in CM and EM and contracting CD8+ clones in EMRA. Whereas later expanders leaned CD4+, clones contracting day 15 to 85 showed a balanced CD4/CD8 makeup.

Sequencing was carried out using PBMCs or a T cell subset sorted from them (not recorded which). The gene calls are TRBV18 and TRBJ2-7; TRBD1 matches 8 bases. This TCR was sampled from a man aged 18-30 years who had mild COVID-19 (a few samples of this study predate the infection). Cell type and time point are not known. The CDR3 sequence: CASSPPSQGAYEQYF. The CDR3 DNA reads as TGTGCCAGCTCACCACCGTCACAGGGGGCCTACGAGCAGTACTTC.